Shown below are 13 T cell receptor beta chains from a single sample sequenced in a study of blood T cell repertoires in COVID-19. Clones were sequenced by immunoSEQ multiplex PCR, and TCRdb holds only the in-frame ones, with some missing. Of 250,000 to 350,000 clones detected, approximately 88% appear once; the ten largest clones hold roughly 1.6%. Sequencing input: peripheral blood. The receptor set was obtained from a human donor with COVID-19, enrolled during active disease. The donor label of this sample is uncertain.

The V gene is TRBV10-3, the J gene TRBJ2-1; 13 positions match TRBD2. Germline values: CDR1 ENHRY, CDR2 SYGVKD. The J segment lost 6 bases and the V segment lost 4 bases, leaving 3 bases of the junction unmatched. This CDR3 comprises 15 residues. CDR3 sequence reads: CAISGGTSGTNEQFF. The CDR3, as DNA: TGTGCCATCAGTGGGGGGACTAGCGGGACCAATGAGCAGTTCTTC.

V is TRBV11-2 and J is TRBJ2-2, with D unresolved. This CDR3 has 16 amino acids. Germline values: CDR1 SGHAT, CDR2 FQNNGV. V was shortened by 1 base and J by 0 bases, with 9 bases between the two germline ends. For the CDR3, the DNA is TGTGCCAGCAGCTTAGGGCTAGGCGCGAACACCGGGGAGCTGTTTTTT. It specifies CASSLGLGANTGELFF.

The genes are TRBV4-3 and TRBJ2-1; 11 bases fit TRBD2. J was trimmed by 6 bases and V by 0 bases; bases with no gene match: 1. Germline values: CDR1 LGHNA, CDR2 YSLEER. The CDR3 contains 15 residues. The CDR3 reads CASSQELAGVNEQFF. For the CDR3, the DNA is TGCGCCAGCAGCCAAGAACTAGCGGGAGTCAATGAGCAGTTCTTC.

The rearrangement links TRBV27 to TRBJ2-2; 10 nucleotides line up with TRBD1. The CDR3 contains 16 residues. Trimming removed 5 bases from V and 7 bases from J; junction bases left unmatched: 10. Germline V lookup: CDR1 MNHEY, CDR2 SMNVEV (reference sequence). This CDR3 reads CASSPDRGFRNGELFF. The DNA of the CDR3 is TGTGCCAGCAGTCCGGACAGGGGGTTTCGGAACGGGGAGCTGTTTTTT.

With respect to this clone: The same CDR3 also results from other DNA sequences found in this sample. The chain is built from TRBV5-1 and TRBJ2-7; 8 bases fit TRBD1. V shed 1 base and J 1 base; nucleotides not matched to a gene: 1. Looked up from germline, CDR1 is SGHRS and CDR2 is YFSETQ. This CDR3 has 14 residues. CDR3 sequence (DNA): TGCGCCAGCAGCTTGAGACAGGGGTCCTACGAGCAGTACTTC. This codes for CASSLRQGSYEQYF. The entire variable domain, with the rest obtained from reference TRBV5-1 and TRBJ2-7, is as follows: KAGVTQTPRYLIKTRGQQVTLSCSPISGHRSVSWYQQTPGQGLQFLFEYFSETQRNKGNFPGRFSGRQFSNSRSEMNVSTLELGDSALYLCASSLRQGSYEQYFGPGTRLTVT.

This chain uses TRBV28 with TRBJ2-7, with 11 bases identical to TRBD2. V lost 6 bases, J lost 1 base, and 5 bases stayed unmatched. This CDR3 comprises 15 residues. The V gene's germline CDR1 is MDHEN and CDR2 SYDVKM. CDR3 DNA sequence: TGTGCCAGCAGGGCGGGACTAGCGGTTTCCTACGAGCAGTACTTC. Its translation: CASRAGLAVSYEQYF.

This rearrangement joins TRBV20-1 to TRBJ2-1; 13 nucleotides align to TRBD2. Germline values: CDR1 DFQATT, CDR2 SNEGSKA (reference sequence). V shed 3 bases and J 7 bases; nucleotides not matched to a gene: 6. The CDR3 totals 15 residues. CDR3 protein: CSASTSGRVINEQFF. DNA for the CDR3: TGCAGTGCTAGTACTAGCGGGAGGGTAATTAATGAGCAGTTCTTC.

The CDR3 is CASSVAVDSGGQFF. The CDR3 region has the DNA TGTGCCAGCAGCGTAGCTGTGGACTCCGGAGGGCAGTTCTTC. The genes are TRBV9 and TRBJ2-1; D possibly corresponds to TRBD2 (5 bases). V was pared by 0 bases and J by 12 bases, with 16 bases between. The germline V gene has CDR1 SGDLS and CDR2 YYNGEE. CDR3 length equals 14 residues.

The chain employs TRBV6-5 and TRBJ2-7, with 7 bases matching TRBD2. The CDR3 consists of 14 residues. Losses at the gene ends were 4 bases for V and 4 bases for J; bases not matched to a gene: 7. Germline loops: CDR1 MNHEY, CDR2 SVGAGI. The DNA for the CDR3 is TGTGCCAGCAGTTTATCCGGGAGGCCGTACGAGCAGTACTTC. Its translation: CASSLSGRPYEQYF.

V gene TRBV7-9 combines with J gene TRBJ2-5; no definite D call. Germline V gene lookup returns CDR1 SEHNR and CDR2 FQNEAQ (reference sequence). V was pared by 1 base and J by 2 bases, with 8 bases between. CDR3 size: 14 residues. CDR3 loop: CASSLEAAQETQYF. The CDR3 DNA is TGTGCCAGCAGCTTAGAGGCAGCGCAAGAGACCCAGTACTTC. The complete variable domain, with remaining parts taken from reference TRBV7-9 and TRBJ2-5, reads DTGVSQNPRHKITKRGQNVTFRCDPISEHNRLYWYRQTLGQGPEFLTYFQNEAQLEKSRLLSDRFSAERPKGSFSTLEIQRTEQGDSAMYLCASSLEAAQETQYFGPGTRLLVL.

This chain joins TRBV19 and TRBJ2-3, with 9 nucleotides matching TRBD1. The CDR3 has 14 amino acids. Losses at the gene ends were 8 bases for V and 1 base for J; bases not matched to a gene: 4. Germline CDR1 reads LNHDA; CDR2 reads SQIVND (reference sequence). This chain's CDR3 is CASGWTGGTDTQYF. DNA of the CDR3: TGTGCCAGTGGGTGGACAGGGGGCACAGATACGCAGTATTTT.

V and J are TRBV11-2 and TRBJ2-5; 10 nucleotides line up with TRBD1. This CDR3 has 15 residues. Germline V CDR1 and CDR2: SGHAT, FQNNGV. V lost 1 base to trimming and J lost 3 bases; unmatched junction nucleotides: 2. The CDR3 DNA reads TGTGCCAGCAGCTTAGTAGGGACAGGGGAAGAGACCCAGTACTTC. This codes for CASSLVGTGEETQYF.

V and J are TRBV6-5 and TRBJ2-7, with D possibly being TRBD2 (5 bases). The CDR3 has 15 amino acids. Germline loops: CDR1 MNHEY, CDR2 SVGAGI. Trimming cost V 4 bases and J 6 bases, with 19 bases left between them. The CDR3 spells CASSLAGLDGSEQYF. For the CDR3, the DNA is TGTGCCAGCAGTTTAGCAGGACTGGATGGAAGCGAGCAGTACTTC.